This T cell receptor (beta chain) was captured by sequencing in a study of cytomegalovirus exposure and HLA in healthy donors. Points from the study as a whole: The authors enumerated 150 to 200 TCR beta chains as linked to cytomegalovirus.

The table came from immunoSEQ multiplex PCR; TCRdb's copy has only in-frame clones and leaves some out. The sample consists of under 200,000 clones, approximately 86% of them appearing once. In the case of this clone: No antigen is known for it.

The source is a woman under 30 in good health and CMV-seronegative. The sequencing sample was made of PBMCs.

The CDR3 loop is CASRDTSPYGYTF. Here the CDR3 DNA reads TGTGCCAGCCGGGACACAAGCCCCTATGGCTACACCTTC. This rearrangement joins TRBV28 to TRBJ1-2; tentatively, D is TRBD1 (6 bases). V was clipped by 8 bases and J by 4 bases, with 14 bases between them. The CDR3 length is 13 residues. The germline gives CDR1 MDHEN, CDR2 SYDVKM.